One sample yielded the 8 T cell receptor beta chains listed below, sequenced in a study of early stage breast cancer tumors. Sequencing was performed with immunoSEQ multiplex PCR; in TCRdb, only in-frame clones are kept and a portion is missing. This sample yields tens of thousands of clones, of which under 95% are seen a single time; about 5% belongs to the top ten. Sample: blood. The origin of the receptors is a person aged 65 to 85 with breast cancer.

V gene TRBV11-2 combines with J gene TRBJ2-3, with D perhaps matching TRBD2 (6 bases). Trimming took off 5 bases at V and 0 bases at J, with 9 bases between the two ends. The CDR3 loop spans 14 amino acids. Germline loops: CDR1 SGHAT, CDR2 FQNNGV. CDR3: CASSRGVSTDTQYF. The CDR3 DNA reads TGTGCCAGCAGCCGCGGGGTAAGCACAGATACGCAGTATTTT. Drawing the rest from reference TRBV11-2 and TRBJ2-3, the complete variable domain is EAGVAQSPRYKIIEKRQSVAFWCNPISGHATLYWYQQILGQGPKLLIQFQNNGVVDDSQLPKDRFSAERLKGVDSTLKIQPAKLEDSAVYLCASSRGVSTDTQYFGPGTRLTVL.

The chain is built from TRBV27 and TRBJ1-3, with 7 bases that match TRBD1. This CDR3 comprises 14 residues. The V gene end was trimmed by 4 bases and the J gene end by 2 bases; junction bases not matched to a gene: 2. In germline, CDR1 is MNHEY, CDR2 SMNVEV (reference sequence). CDR3 sequence (DNA): TGTGCCAGCAGTTCAGACAGGGCTGGAAACACCATATATTTT. This translates into CASSSDRAGNTIYF.

The chain joins TRBV9 to TRBJ2-5, with TRBD2 as a possible D gene (6 bases). The CDR3 is 14 amino acids. CDR1 is SGDLS and CDR2 is YYNGEE in the germline V gene. The V gene lost 2 bases and the J gene lost 4 bases, with 12 bases spanning the gap. CDR3 sequence: CASSVGGRIETQYF. The CDR3 DNA is TGTGCCAGCAGCGTTGGAGGGAGAATAGAGACCCAGTACTTC.

This clone has a handful of counts. V is TRBV30 and J is TRBJ1-5; no clear D. V gave up 1 base and J gave up 5 bases, with 9 bases separating them. Germline V gene lookup returns CDR1 GTSNPN and CDR2 SVGIG (reference sequence). The CDR3 extends over 13 amino acids. The chain's CDR3 is CAWSDQYDQPQHF. In nucleotides, the CDR3 is TGTGCCTGGAGTGATCAGTACGATCAGCCCCAGCATTTT.

The chain has TRBV29-1 and TRBJ2-3, with D possibly TRBD2 on 6 matching bases. Germline lookup yields CDR1 SQVTM and CDR2 ANQGSEA. The CDR3 sequence is 12 residues long. The V and J ends lost 4 bases and 6 bases respectively, with 11 bases between them. The CDR3 nucleotides read TGCAGCGTTGGGAGGGTTTCGGATACGCAGTATTTT. Translation: CSVGRVSDTQYF.

The chain employs TRBV4-2 and TRBJ1-2; no reliable D call. The CDR3 loop spans 15 amino acids. Germline assignment: CDR1 LGHNA and CDR2 YNFKEQ. V was pared by 4 bases and J by 0 bases, with 12 bases between. In nucleotides, the CDR3 is TGTGCCAGCAGCCCTGCTTTCAGTGCTAACTATGGCTACACCTTC. Amino acid sequence: CASSPAFSANYGYTF.

CDR3 in DNA: TGTGCCAGCAGCTTGGGTTTTCAGGGGGACACTGAAGCTTTCTTT. This encodes CASSLGFQGDTEAFF. The genes are TRBV5-8 and TRBJ1-1; 7 positions match TRBD1. Trimming took 0 bases from V and 3 from J; bases not matched to a gene: 5. The germline V gene has CDR1 SGHTS and CDR2 YDEGEE. The CDR3 runs to 15 residues.

The V gene is TRBV6-1, the J gene TRBJ2-7; 8 positions agree with TRBD1. In germline, CDR1 is MNHNS, CDR2 SASEGT. The CDR3 runs to 14 residues. Unmatched junction bases numbered 8, after V lost 10 bases and J lost 0 bases. The CDR3 DNA reads TGTGCCACAAAAAGACAGGGGAGCTCCTACGAGCAGTACTTC. Its protein product is CATKRQGSSYEQYF.